This T cell receptor beta chain was sequenced in a study of blood T cell repertoires in COVID-19 (dated by TCRdb to 2020 to 2021). Notes on the research overall: The collaborator samples originated in the United States, Italy and Spain and spanned the acute and convalescent phases of COVID-19. The prospective study material was composed of cDNA or gDNA derived from T cells, B-cell-depleted T cells, or PBMCs. The dataset comprised deeply sampled blood TCRbeta repertoires from subjects exposed to, actively infected with, or recovered from COVID-19. The repertoires were made available in a free public database intended to serve as a resource for research on the immune response to SARS-CoV-2. Samples came from the ongoing ImmuneRACE study (first 160 participants) plus 1,254 subjects from 6 global collaborators. A de-identified subject ID, COVID-19 status, age in years and sex were almost always included in the sample metadata. Where available, HLA class I and class II types were obtained from metadata supplied by the sample provider rather than from assay-based typing.

TCRbeta CDR3 regions were amplified from genomic DNA using the immunoSEQ Assay, a bias-controlled multiplex PCR. From the authors' description of their analysis: Nucleated cell counts per sample were estimated from amplification of reference gene primers within the assay. To quantify the absolute abundance of each unique TCRbeta CDR3 rearrangement, sequence reads were collapsed and filtered. For each sample, productive Simpson clonality was calculated by taking the square root of Simpson's diversity index across productive rearrangements. TCRdb took this table from immuneACCESS and kept in-frame rearrangements with V and J called. Such tables lack part of the clones; where checked against another copy, unresolved V genes explain under half of the gap, and the rest is unexplained. V and J calls and clone size are those listed in that table; D and trimming were worked out from the DNA. For this sample there are 25,000 to 30,000 clones; more than 85% appear just once. The ten largest account for approximately 0.78% of the sample.

In the case of this clone: Its antigen target is currently unknown. There are no base qualities to consult, and no much larger clone falls within one base.

The germline V gene encodes CDR1 SGHKS and CDR2 YYEKEE (reference sequence). From its cysteine to its phenylalanine, the CDR3 spans 12 amino acids. Only the CDR3 DNA stays, 36 bases, in frame from base 1. The germline V and J ends show losses of 4 bases and 8 bases respectively, and no gene match explains 2 bases of the junction. Overall study outcomes, separate from this receptor: How much clinical and demographic metadata was included differed by source and by participant, and the metadata was provided uncurated.

In Seattle, one collaborating source enrolled patients while the infection was active and tracked those patients longitudinally over the course of disease. The collaborating institutions used their own protocols to collect whole blood in K2EDTA tubes. Collaborator samples were shipped for TCRbeta analysis as frozen whole blood, isolated PBMCs, or DNA extracted from either sample type. This sequence uses TRBV5-5 and TRBJ2-3, with 9 bases in between that match TRBD2. The sample was peripheral blood. This TCR was sampled from a woman in her sixties or seventies with COVID-19, enrolled during active disease. The nucleotides are TGTGCCAGCAGCGTGGGACTAGCTACGCAGTATTTT. This sequence encodes CASSVGLATQYF.